This TCR beta chain was profiled in a study of beta chain features in type 1 diabetes listed by TCRdb under 2018. Notes on the research overall: No differences in mean age, gender distribution, total cell number or subset yield were found between patients and healthy donors. Across all samples, approximately 98,000,000 sorted cells were examined, and cell number per subset correlated strongly with RNA yield. The study compared TCRB repertoires of sorted circulating CD4+ T cell subsets between recently diagnosed type 1 diabetes patients and matched healthy donors. Naive and central memory subsets were obtained from all 30 or so donors, but regulatory and stem cell-like memory subsets were isolated from only 8 patients and 8 healthy donors.

To note about this clone: Its antigen remains unidentified. No qualities accompany the bases; no much larger clone lies one base away.

A single peripheral blood draw of 90 to 150 mL on average was collected from each donor into heparinised tubes. Using a panel that included CD45RO, CCR7, CD25, CD127, CD95 and CD27, naive, central memory, regulatory and stem cell-like memory CD4+ T cells were sorted on a BD FACSAria II. A purity above 95% was achieved for all sorted populations. PBMCs were separated immediately by Lymphoprep density gradient centrifugation and were stained directly, without being cultured. Samples were stained and sorted in pairs, with one healthy donor and one patient per experiment, so that batch effects were minimized. The junction shows trimming of 0 bases on V and 10 bases on J, plus 13 bases between the germline ends. CDR1 and CDR2, looked up from the germline V gene, are MNHNS and SASEGT. Inclusive of the bounding cysteine and phenylalanine, the CDR3 is 14 residues long. Of all the DNA, just the CDR3 is kept, 42 bases in frame from base 1.

The investigation overall reported the following: Sequencing cDNA rather than genomic DNA could over-represent highly expressing activated cells, although activation and CD3 levels did not differ between groups. Fewer insertions and more nucleotide deletions at VDJ recombination sites were observed in patients with type 1 diabetes, implying thymic rearrangement abnormalities. Naive, central memory and regulatory TCRB repertoires appeared to be more alike among patients than among healthy donors. Shorter templates might be favored by PCR, yet because patient and control samples were amplified and corrected together, any such skew would affect both groups equally. HLA sub-analyses involved small numbers of individuals, so any influence of HLA type on TCRB rearrangement remained unresolved. In all four CD4+ subsets, TCRB CDR3 length was moderately but significantly shorter in type 1 diabetes patients.

All of the isolated RNA was reverse transcribed with the High Capacity cDNA Reverse Transcription Kit, so expressed TCRB transcripts were sequenced. Deep immunoSEQ sequencing was applied to naive, central memory and regulatory T cell samples, giving an average of roughly 3.5 million total reads per sample. Sorted cells were lysed in RLT buffer, and RNA was extracted using DNase-treated RNeasy Micro or Mini kits according to cell number. Each cell subset was processed separately to prevent cross-contamination, with patient and healthy donor samples processed together. The immunoSEQ multiplex PCR was used to amplify TCRB sequences from cDNA, generating 87-bp fragments that spanned the CDR3 region. The amplicons were sequenced using the Illumina HiSeq platform. From the authors' description of their analysis: PCR bias was computationally corrected using synthetic template baselines, reads within Hamming distance 2 were collapsed, and singletons that could not be merged were discarded. Reads were aligned against IMGT to assign V, D and J genes, CDR3 length and insertions or deletions at six rearrangement sites. Within each subset, clonotype counts were normalized to sorted cell number, and only after that were true diversity and Gini coefficients computed with the tcR R package. Repertoire sharing was quantified using the overlap coefficient calculated on TCRB nucleotide sequences. The clones in this table, taken by TCRdb from immuneACCESS, are in-frame only. Not every clone is retained; where verified, under half of the shortfall comes from an unresolved V gene, and the cause of the rest is unknown. V, J and clone size reflect that table, while D and trimming were determined from the DNA. The sample contains 250,000 to 350,000 clones, 14% of them found a single time. The ten largest make up more than 6.5% of the sample.

This clonotype originated in a man aged 25 to 45 in good health. The sample consisted of central memory CD4+ T cells from blood. The sequence links TRBV6-1 to TRBJ2-1, with no confident D gene call. In nucleotides, the sequence is TGTGCCAGCAGTGAAGCGGGCGGACCATCGGAGCAGTTCTTC. Translated, this is CASSEAGGPSEQFF.